This T cell receptor (beta chain) was captured by sequencing in a study of shared clonotypes between healthy human individuals (dated by TCRdb to between 2020 and 2021). In the study overall: A couple of women and a few men aged 18 to 49 years were included in the cohort. For each donor, CD4 naive and CD4 memory were each run on three plates, CD8 naive on two plates, and CD8 memory on one plate. The study deeply sequenced blood TCR repertoires of several healthy adults to estimate repertoire size and the extent of clonotype sharing between individuals. Libraries were prepared and TCR repertoires were sequenced by different laboratories using diverse techniques, in order to increase sequencing depth and limit assay-specific biases. Leukapheresis yielded between about 0.9 and 9 billion PBMCs per donor.

Using the deep immunoSEQ assay, multiplex PCR amplified TCR CDR3 regions from genomic DNA. Extracted genomic DNA from each cell subset was spread evenly across all wells of several immunoSEQ 96-well plates, with each plate serving as a replicate. Each replicate PCR for sorted subsets received around 0.2 ug genomic DNA, equal to about 30,000 T cell genomes. Purified libraries were quantified with a Qubit 3.0 fluorometer, sized on a Bioanalyzer 2100, and re-quantified with the KAPA Library Quantification kit. Every immunoSEQ 96-well plate was sequenced on a separate single-read 150-cycle Illumina NextSeq 550 flow cell. Per the original workflow: Because the immunoSEQ output held only junctional sequences and lacked quality scores, the filtering could not match the filtering applied to full-length reads. To assign V/J genes and CDR3, sequences were annotated using PyIR, a Python wrapper for IgBLAST v1.9, with IMGT germline references. Reads with weak V/J assignments (E-value above 1e-6), missing CDR3, stop codons, out-of-frame junctions, or ambiguous translated residues were removed. A V3J clonotype was defined by an identical inferred V gene, J gene, and CDR3 amino acid sequence. Percentage overlap between repertoires was computed as shared unique clonotypes divided by the size of the smaller repertoire. Repertoire richness was assessed with RTK rarefaction, the Chao1 estimator, and Recon v2.1 estimates of unobserved clonotypes. Generation probabilities for all TCRbeta clonotypes obtained by the gDNA method from a few donors were computed using OLGA. TCRdb's version of the immuneACCESS table is confined to in-frame rearrangements and falls short of the full clone set. An unresolved V gene accounts for under half of the shortfall where checked; the remainder is of unknown origin. V and J calls plus clone size are reproduced from that table; the DNA served to infer D and trimming. The sample has hundreds of thousands of clones on record, around 74% of them singletons. Approximately 1.6% of the sample rests with the top ten.

Broad study findings and their caveats: Rarefaction of sorted-subset datasets indicated incomplete sequencing despite the large sequencing depth. Pairwise subsampling indicated that sequencing depth was expected to affect the degree of clonotype sharing among donors. Clonotypes shared by all four sorted-subset donors showed higher generation probabilities than non-shared clonotypes. Only blood was sampled, and tissue TCR repertoires likely differ from those in blood. When four donors were compared, the shared fraction of clonotypes was roughly 4.8% for naive CD4, around 3.5% for naive CD8, 2.3% for memory CD4, and roughly 0.4% for memory CD8. Estimated clonotype richness was generally larger for naive than for memory subsets. The genetic and exposure-history diversity represented was limited by the small number of donors.

The donors were healthy, HIV-negative adults who had no recently reported acute infections or vaccinations. Every donor was a Caucasian adult residing in Nashville, Tennessee, USA. CD4+ T cells were enriched by magnetic negative selection, after which naive cells were positively selected on CD45RA and the negative fraction was taken as the memory subset. Blood was collected by leukapheresis, and PBMCs were isolated by Ficoll-Histopaque density gradient centrifugation and then cryopreserved in liquid nitrogen vapor phase. Analytical flow cytometry was used to check the purity and quantity of every magnetically sorted T cell population. Each sorted fraction had its genomic DNA isolated and then quantified by UV absorbance on a Nanodrop 2000c. As concerns this clone: No antigen is known for it. Base qualities were left out, and no much larger clone turns up one base away.

V is clipped by 1 base and J by 4 bases, and the sequence between their germline boundaries is 7 bases long. From cysteine to phenylalanine, the CDR3 is 13 amino acids long. Here the CDR3 DNA is all that survives: 39 bases in frame from base 1. CDR1 and CDR2, per the germline V gene, are SGHVS and FQNEAQ. This chain is built from TRBV7-8 and TRBJ1-1, with the D gene too uncertain to name. The TCR sequence derives from a woman aged 30 to 39 in good health. Material: memory CD4+ T cells sorted from blood. The cell subset or site tag for this specimen amounts to: CD45RA-negative fraction. Here the CDR3 is given as CASSLVHGTEAFF. The DNA sequence is TGTGCCAGCAGCTTAGTTCACGGCACTGAAGCTTTCTTT.